This is a list of T cell receptor beta chains from one sample in a study of Graves' ophthalmopathy and Graves' hyperthyroidism. MiXCR, applied by TCRdb to the multiplex PCR reads, yields one record per CDR3 protein. Of 350,000 to 450,000 distinct CDR3 sequences in the sample, under 25% are singletons; the top ten hold more than 2.5%. Sequencing was done on a sample of peripheral blood. The receptors derive from a young woman with stable Graves' hyperthyroidism. Each CDR3 is given with its conserved first and last residue. The D gene is left open where the match is weak. Clone size is given for some rows only: seen once, a few or many times, or a class if the clone is expanded.

>many|TRBD2|TRBJ2-5|TRBV5-1
TGCGCCAGCAGCTTGGTCGGGAGGGGAGGAGAGACCCAGTACTTC
CASSLVGRGGETQYF
>many|TRBD1|TRBJ1-2|TRBV10-3
TGTGCCACCATAACGGGACAGGGCGATGGCTACACCTTC
CATITGQGDGYTF
>NA|NA|TRBJ2-7|TRBV29-1
TGCAGCGCCGTCGGGAGTCCATCCTACGAGCAGTACTTC
CSAVGSPSYEQYF
>NA|NA|TRBJ2-6|TRBV11-2
TGTGCCAGCAGCTCCACGTTGTCAGCGAGCTCTGGGGCCAACGTCCTGACTTTC
CASSSTLSASSGANVLTF
>many|TRBD1|TRBJ1-1|TRBV20-1
TGCAGTGCCACGGGCGACAGGGGGCACACTGAAGCTTTCTTT
CSATGDRGHTEAFF
>NA|NA|TRBJ1-1|TRBV28
TGTGCCAGCAGTTTATACGATTTGGGACGCACTGAAGCTTTCTTT
CASSLYDLGRTEAFF
>few|NA|TRBJ1-5|TRBV19
TGTGCCAGTAGTCCCCGGGACGGACGCAATCAGCCCCAGCATTTT
CASSPRDGRNQPQHF
>many|NA|TRBJ2-6|TRBV4-3
TGCGCCAGCAGCCAAGATTTAAGCTCTGGGGCCAACGTCCTGACTTTC
CASSQDLSSGANVLTF
>many|NA|TRBJ2-7|TRBV9
TGTGCCAGCAGCGTCAGGGGCGGGGAGCAGTACTTC
CASSVRGGEQYF
>many|NA|TRBJ2-7|TRBV6-5
TGTGCCAGCAGTTACAGGGGTCGGGGTTTAGCGGCCGGACCCCAAGACGAGCAGTACTTC
CASSYRGRGLAAGPQDEQYF
>many|TRBD1|TRBJ2-7|TRBV2
TGTGCCAGCAGAGAGGGACAGGGGTTCGACGAGCAGTACTTC
CASREGQGFDEQYF
>many|NA|TRBJ2-5|TRBV2
TGTGCCACAAAAGAGGGCAGTGGTCGGACCCAGTACTTC
CATKEGSGRTQYF
>many|TRBD1|TRBJ1-6|TRBV7-9
TGTGCCAGCAGCATGCAATCCGGGACAGGGAATTCACCCCTCCACTTT
CASSMQSGTGNSPLHF
>many|TRBD2|TRBJ2-2|TRBV29-1
TGCAGCGCTAGCGGGAGCGGAGGCGGGGAGCTGTTTTTT
CSASGSGGGELFF
>many|NA|TRBJ2-7|TRBV4-1
TGCGCCAGCAGCCAAGGCACTCAAGGATTTTACGAGCAGTACTTC
CASSQGTQGFYEQYF
>many|TRBD2|TRBJ2-7|TRBV7-3
TGTGCCAGCAGCGAGACTAGCGTGGCCTACGAGCAGTACTTC
CASSETSVAYEQYF
>many|NA|TRBJ2-7|TRBV28
TGTGCCAGCACCCCTCGGAGAGGGGGGGTTCTCTACGAGCAGTACTTC
CASTPRRGGVLYEQYF
>many|NA|TRBJ2-5|TRBV27
TGTGCCAGCAGTCCCCTAGGACAGCAAGAGACCCAGTACTTC
CASSPLGQQETQYF
>many|NA|TRBJ2-5|TRBV11-2
TGTGCCAGCAGCTTAGATCACGAGACCCAGTACTTC
CASSLDHETQYF
>NA|NA|TRBJ2-7|TRBV5-1
TGCGCCAGCGGCTTGGGGCAGGACTACGAGCAGTACTTC
CASGLGQDYEQYF
>few|NA|TRBJ2-7|TRBV12-3/TRBV12-4
TGTGCCAGCAGTTTGCTGGCACTCGGTTACGAGCAGTACTTC
CASSLLALGYEQYF
>many|NA|TRBJ1-5|TRBV6-2/TRBV6-3
TGTGCCAGCAGTTACCCCGGGGGAAGCAATCAGCCCCAGCATTTT
CASSYPGGSNQPQHF